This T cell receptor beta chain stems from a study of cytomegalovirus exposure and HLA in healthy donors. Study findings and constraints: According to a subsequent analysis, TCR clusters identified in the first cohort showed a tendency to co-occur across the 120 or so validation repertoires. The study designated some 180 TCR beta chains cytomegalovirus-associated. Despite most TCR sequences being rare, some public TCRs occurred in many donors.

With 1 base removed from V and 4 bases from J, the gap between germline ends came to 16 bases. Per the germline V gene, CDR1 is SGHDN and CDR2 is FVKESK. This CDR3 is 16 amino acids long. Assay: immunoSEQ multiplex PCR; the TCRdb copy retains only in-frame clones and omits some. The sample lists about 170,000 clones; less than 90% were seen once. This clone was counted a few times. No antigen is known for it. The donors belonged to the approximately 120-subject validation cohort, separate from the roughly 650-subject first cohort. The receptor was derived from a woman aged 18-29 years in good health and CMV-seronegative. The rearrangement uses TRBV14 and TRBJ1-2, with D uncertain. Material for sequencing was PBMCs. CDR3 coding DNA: TGTGCCAGCAGCCAAGGCCTGAGCAGGCTTACCTATGGCTACACCTTC. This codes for CASSQGLSRLTYGYTF.